The subject of this entry is one T cell receptor (beta chain). The data belong to a study of blood T cell repertoires in COVID-19. Libraries were prepared by immunoSEQ multiplex PCR; TCRdb keeps only in-frame clonotypes and omits some of them. The sample records roughly 290,000 clones, 75% to 90% being singletons. There are 16 residues in the CDR3. Germline CDR1 reads LNHDA; CDR2 reads SQIVND (reference sequence). Deletions cut 1 base from V and 2 bases from J, with 14 bases between. The receptor was isolated from a woman between 25 and 40 years old who had recovered from COVID-19. Sequenced sample: peripheral blood. The chain carries TRBV19 and TRBJ1-1; a possible D gene is TRBD1 (5 bases). In DNA form, the CDR3 reads TGTGCCAGTAGTATAGGTTGGGGGGTTGAAAACACTGAAGCTTTCTTT. Its translation is CASSIGWGVENTEAFF. Based on the CDR3 plus reference TRBV19 and TRBJ1-1, the full variable domain is DGGITQSPKYLFRKEGQNVTLSCEQNLNHDAMYWYRQDPGQGLRLIYYSQIVNDFQKGDIAEGYSVSREKKESFPLTVTSAQKNPTAFYLCASSIGWGVENTEAFFGQGTRLTVV.